What follows are 15 T cell receptor beta chains derived from one specimen sequenced in a study of radiotherapy plus CTLA-4 blockade in lung cancer. Data came from immunoSEQ multiplex PCR; TCRdb stores just in-frame clones and leaves some out. Of approximately 80,000 clones in the sample, just under 75% were seen once. The sequencing here drew on peripheral blood, taken from a patient treated with radiotherapy plus ipilimumab. These TCRs come from a human donor with non-small cell lung cancer whose response to radiotherapy plus ipilimumab could not be evaluated.

Ten or more counts support this clone. V usage is TRBV5-4 and J usage is TRBJ1-1; no clear D. The CDR3 runs 15 residues. V shed 0 bases and J shed 5 bases, with 14 bases lying between them. Germline V gives CDR1 SGHNT, CDR2 YYREEE (reference sequence). The CDR3 region is CASSLGRRPGTEAFF. Written as DNA, the CDR3 is TGTGCCAGCAGCTTGGGGCGGCGGCCGGGGACTGAAGCTTTCTTT.

The V gene is TRBV28, the J gene TRBJ2-7, with D perhaps TRBD1 (6 bases). The CDR3 is made up of 14 amino acids. V gave up 5 bases and J gave up 4 bases, with 15 bases separating them. Germline-derived CDR1 and CDR2 are MDHEN and SYDVKM. The CDR3, as DNA: TGTGCCAGCAGTCCGCAGGGTACAGGGTACGAGCAGTACTTC. This translates into CASSPQGTGYEQYF.

This clone was found a few times. This chain joins TRBV19 and TRBJ2-5, with TRBD2 identical over 8 bases. Germline V gene sequence: CDR1 LNHDA, CDR2 SQIVND (reference sequence). V lost 5 bases and J lost 5; bases outside the gene matches: 10. CDR3 size: 15 residues. The CDR3 here is CASSRGGGSPETQYF. The CDR3 nucleotides read TGTGCCAGTAGTCGGGGCGGGGGGAGCCCGGAGACCCAGTACTTC.

The genes are TRBV4-3 and TRBJ2-2; a possible D gene is TRBD1 (6 bases). The CDR3 contains 17 residues. Trimming stripped 1 base from V and 3 bases from J, with 15 bases between. CDR1 LGHNA and CDR2 YSLEER come from the germline V gene. As DNA, the CDR3 is TGCGCCAGCAGCCAAGGGGGGCGAGGGGCATACACCGGGGAGCTGTTTTTT. Protein sequence: CASSQGGRGAYTGELFF.

V and J are TRBV2 and TRBJ2-7, with 11 bases identical to TRBD2. V shed 6 bases, J shed 5 bases, and the junction held 9 bases outside the gene matches. The CDR3 runs to 15 residues. CDR1 SNHLY and CDR2 FYNNEI come from the germline V gene. CDR3 residues: CASRATSGKVDEQYF. CDR3 bases: TGTGCCAGCAGAGCGACTAGCGGGAAGGTTGACGAGCAGTACTTC.

The table lists this clone with a count of one. The gene calls are TRBV6-5 and TRBJ2-7; 10 bases agree with TRBD1. The germline CDR1 and CDR2 sequences are MNHEY and SVGAGI. This CDR3 is 11 amino acids long. V gave up 8 bases and J gave up 5 bases; unmatched junction bases: 0. CDR3 sequence: CASDRGHEQYF. The CDR3 coding sequence is TGTGCCAGCGACAGGGGGCACGAGCAGTACTTC.

This sequence joins TRBV18 and TRBJ1-3; D remains ambiguous. CDR3 length equals 14 residues. Trimming took 2 bases from V and 1 from J, leaving 6 bases between them. Germline loops: CDR1 KGHSH, CDR2 LQKENI. CDR3 sequence (DNA): TGTGCCAGCTCACCAGCGTCTTCTGGAAACACCATATATTTT. Protein: CASSPASSGNTIYF.

This sequence joins TRBV6-5 and TRBJ2-7, with D perhaps matching TRBD1 (6 bases). The germline V gene encodes CDR1 MNHEY and CDR2 SVGAGI. This CDR3 is 13 amino acids long. Trimming shortened V by 7 bases and J by 5 bases, and 15 bases separated the two germline ends. CDR3 sequence (DNA): TGTGCCAGCACCCCCGCAGGGGTCCACGAGCAGTACTTC. Its translation is CASTPAGVHEQYF.

This chain connects TRBV15 to TRBJ1-3, with D unresolved. Germline CDR1 reads LNHNV; CDR2 reads YYDKDF (reference sequence). The CDR3 spans 15 residues. Trimming took off 0 bases at V and 8 bases at J, with 14 bases between the two ends. CDR3 in amino acids: CATSRDGKAGDTIYF. The CDR3 DNA reads as TGTGCCACCAGCAGAGATGGCAAGGCCGGGGACACCATATATTTT.

This clone was observed a few times. The chain carries TRBV18 and TRBJ2-7, with 15 bases identical to TRBD2. Trimming cost V 3 bases and J 6 bases; bases outside gene matches: 6. The CDR3 runs 16 residues. Looked up from germline, CDR1 is KGHSH and CDR2 is LQKENI. The CDR3 loop reads CASSPRTSGRAGEQYF. In DNA form, the CDR3 reads TGTGCCAGCTCACCCCGGACTAGCGGGAGGGCCGGCGAGCAGTACTTC. Full variable domain (rest looked up from reference TRBV18 and TRBJ2-7): NAGVMQNPRHLVRRRGQEARLRCSPMKGHSHVYWYRQLPEEGLKFMVYLQKENIIDESGMPKERFSAEFPKEGPSILRIQQVVRGDSAAYFCASSPRTSGRAGEQYFGPGTRLTVT.

The chain recombines TRBV5-1 with TRBJ2-3; 8 bases align to TRBD2. CDR3 size: 15 residues. J gave up 4 bases and V 0 bases, and 4 bases lay outside the gene matches. Germline V CDR1 and CDR2: SGHRS, YFSETQ. DNA for the CDR3: TGCGCCAGCAGCTTGGTGACTAGCGTTGCAGATACGCAGTATTTT. Protein product: CASSLVTSVADTQYF.

This rearrangement joins TRBV28 to TRBJ1-5; 7 nucleotides agree with TRBD1. This CDR3 spans 15 amino acids. Per germline, CDR1 MDHEN and CDR2 SYDVKM. V lost 2 bases, J lost 5 bases, and 6 bases stayed unmatched. The chain's CDR3 is CASSLPGGTHQPQHF. CDR3 in DNA: TGTGCCAGCAGTTTACCAGGGGGGACCCATCAGCCCCAGCATTTT.

The V call is TRBV5-1, the J call TRBJ2-2; D is unresolved. V was clipped by 5 bases and J by 7 bases, with 12 bases between them. Germline values: CDR1 SGHRS, CDR2 YFSETQ. The CDR3 covers 13 residues. CDR3 amino acids: CASRLTTNGELFF. The DNA of the CDR3 is TGCGCCAGCAGGTTAACGACAAACGGGGAGCTGTTTTTT.

This clone was seen a few times. The rearrangement links TRBV4-1 to TRBJ1-4, with 11 bases fitting TRBD1. Trimming took 2 bases from V and 8 from J; bases not matched to a gene: 10. Germline V gene lookup returns CDR1 MGHRA and CDR2 YSYEKL. The CDR3 runs to 17 residues. Here the CDR3 DNA reads TGCGCCAGCAGCCAACCGGGACAGGGGGAACGGGGCGAAAAACTGTTTTTT. Translated: CASSQPGQGERGEKLFF.

The rearrangement links TRBV18 to TRBJ1-2; 9 bases match TRBD1. Germline loops: CDR1 KGHSH, CDR2 LQKENI. The CDR3 has 13 residues. V lost 6 bases and J lost 5; bases outside the gene matches: 4. The CDR3 is CASSAGTGYGYTF. In DNA form, the CDR3 reads TGTGCCAGCTCGGCAGGGACAGGGTATGGCTACACCTTC. The full variable domain, completed using reference TRBV18 and TRBJ1-2, is NAGVMQNPRHLVRRRGQEARLRCSPMKGHSHVYWYRQLPEEGLKFMVYLQKENIIDESGMPKERFSAEFPKEGPSILRIQQVVRGDSAAYFCASSAGTGYGYTFGSGTRLTVV.